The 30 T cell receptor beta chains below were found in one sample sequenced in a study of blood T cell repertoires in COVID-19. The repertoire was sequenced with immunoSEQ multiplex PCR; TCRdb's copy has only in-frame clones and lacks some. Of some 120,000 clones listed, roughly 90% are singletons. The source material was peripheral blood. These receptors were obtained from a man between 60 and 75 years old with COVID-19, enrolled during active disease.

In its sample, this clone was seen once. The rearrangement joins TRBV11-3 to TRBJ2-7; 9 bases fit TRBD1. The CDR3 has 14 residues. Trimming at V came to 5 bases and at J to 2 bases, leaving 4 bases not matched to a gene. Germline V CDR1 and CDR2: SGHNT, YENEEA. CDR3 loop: CASSGRTGAYEQYF. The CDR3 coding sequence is TGTGCCAGCAGCGGGCGGACAGGGGCCTACGAGCAGTACTTC.

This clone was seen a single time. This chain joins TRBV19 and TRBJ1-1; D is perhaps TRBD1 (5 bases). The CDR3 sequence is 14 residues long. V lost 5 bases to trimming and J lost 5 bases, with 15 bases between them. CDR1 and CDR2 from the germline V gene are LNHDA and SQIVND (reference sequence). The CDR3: CASSRRGSRTEAFF. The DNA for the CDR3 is TGTGCCAGTAGTCGCCGGGGGTCGCGGACTGAAGCTTTCTTT.

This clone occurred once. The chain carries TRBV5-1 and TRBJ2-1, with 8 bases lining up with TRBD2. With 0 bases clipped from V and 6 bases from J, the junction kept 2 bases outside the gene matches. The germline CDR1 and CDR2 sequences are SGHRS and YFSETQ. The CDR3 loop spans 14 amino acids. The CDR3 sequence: CASSLGLASNEQFF. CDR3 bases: TGCGCCAGCAGCTTGGGACTAGCGAGCAATGAGCAGTTCTTC.

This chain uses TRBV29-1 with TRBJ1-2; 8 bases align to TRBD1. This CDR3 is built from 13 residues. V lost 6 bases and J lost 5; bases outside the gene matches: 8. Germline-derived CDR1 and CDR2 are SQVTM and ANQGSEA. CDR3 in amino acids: CSVPYRQGYGYTF. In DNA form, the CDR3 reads TGCAGCGTCCCTTACCGACAGGGGTATGGCTACACCTTC.

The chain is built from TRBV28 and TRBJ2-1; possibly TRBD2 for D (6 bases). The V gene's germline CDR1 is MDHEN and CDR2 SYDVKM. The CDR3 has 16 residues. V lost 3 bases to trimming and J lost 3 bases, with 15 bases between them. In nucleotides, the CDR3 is TGTGCCAGCAGTTTTTTTGGGGGGAGTAACTACAATGAGCAGTTCTTC. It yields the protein CASSFFGGSNYNEQFF. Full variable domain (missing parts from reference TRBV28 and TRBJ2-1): DVKVTQSSRYLVKRTGEKVFLECVQDMDHENMFWYRQDPGLGLRLIYFSYDVKMKEKGDIPEGYSVSREKKERFSLILESASTNQTSMYLCASSFFGGSNYNEQFFGPGTRLTVL.

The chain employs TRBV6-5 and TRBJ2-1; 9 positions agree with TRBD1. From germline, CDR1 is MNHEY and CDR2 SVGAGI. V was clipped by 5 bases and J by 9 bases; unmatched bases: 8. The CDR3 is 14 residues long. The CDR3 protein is CASSPIWDRAEQFF. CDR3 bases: TGTGCCAGCAGTCCAATCTGGGACAGGGCTGAGCAGTTCTTC.

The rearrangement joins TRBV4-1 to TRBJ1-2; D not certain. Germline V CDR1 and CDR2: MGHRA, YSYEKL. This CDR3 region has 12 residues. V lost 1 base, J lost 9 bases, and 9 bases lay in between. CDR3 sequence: CASSQGDKSYTF. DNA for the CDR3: TGCGCCAGCAGCCAAGGTGACAAGAGCTACACCTTC.

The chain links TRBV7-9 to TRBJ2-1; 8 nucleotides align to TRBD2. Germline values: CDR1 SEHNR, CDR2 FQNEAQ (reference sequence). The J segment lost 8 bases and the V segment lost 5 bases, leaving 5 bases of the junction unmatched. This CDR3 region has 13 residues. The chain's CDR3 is CASSPGGADEQFF. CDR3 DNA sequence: TGTGCCAGCAGCCCCGGGGGGGCCGATGAGCAGTTCTTC.

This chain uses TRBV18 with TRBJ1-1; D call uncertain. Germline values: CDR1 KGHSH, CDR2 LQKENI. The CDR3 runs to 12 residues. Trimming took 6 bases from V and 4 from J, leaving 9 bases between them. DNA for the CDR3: TGTGCCAGCTCTATGGAGGGCACTGAAGCTTTCTTT. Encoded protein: CASSMEGTEAFF.

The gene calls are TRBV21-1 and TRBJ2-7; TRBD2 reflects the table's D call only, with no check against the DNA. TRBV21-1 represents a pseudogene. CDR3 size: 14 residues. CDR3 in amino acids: CASSAQGTSEEQYF. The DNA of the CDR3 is TGTGCCAGCAGCGCCCAGGGGACTAGTGAGGAGCAGTACTTC.

Written as DNA, the CDR3 is TGTGCCAGCAGCTTAAGTGGTCCAGATGAAGCTTTCTTT. Protein: CASSLSGPDEAFF. The chain couples TRBV7-3 to TRBJ1-1; D is uncertain. Trimming took 1 base from V and 7 from J, leaving 10 bases between them. Per the germline V gene, CDR1 is SGHTA and CDR2 is FQGTGA. This CDR3 is 13 amino acids long.

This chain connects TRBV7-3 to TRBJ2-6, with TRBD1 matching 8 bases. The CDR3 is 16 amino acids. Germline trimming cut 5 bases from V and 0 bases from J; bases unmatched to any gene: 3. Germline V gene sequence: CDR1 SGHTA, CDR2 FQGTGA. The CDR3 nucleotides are TGTGCCAGCAGCGCTACAGGGGGCTCTGGGGCCAACGTCCTGACTTTC. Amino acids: CASSATGGSGANVLTF.

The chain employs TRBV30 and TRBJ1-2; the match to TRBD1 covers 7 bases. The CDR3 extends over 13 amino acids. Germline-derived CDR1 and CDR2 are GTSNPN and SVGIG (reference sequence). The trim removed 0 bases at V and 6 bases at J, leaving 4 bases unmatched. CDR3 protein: CAWSVLGGNGYTF. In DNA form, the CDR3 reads TGTGCCTGGAGTGTATTAGGGGGCAATGGCTACACCTTC.

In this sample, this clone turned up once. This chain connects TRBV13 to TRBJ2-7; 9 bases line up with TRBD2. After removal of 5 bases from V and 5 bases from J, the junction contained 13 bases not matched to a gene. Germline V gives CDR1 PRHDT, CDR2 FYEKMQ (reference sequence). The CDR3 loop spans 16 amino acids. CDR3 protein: CASSRAGTSYGDEQYF. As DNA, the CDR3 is TGTGCCAGCAGCCGAGCAGGGACTAGCTATGGAGACGAGCAGTACTTC.

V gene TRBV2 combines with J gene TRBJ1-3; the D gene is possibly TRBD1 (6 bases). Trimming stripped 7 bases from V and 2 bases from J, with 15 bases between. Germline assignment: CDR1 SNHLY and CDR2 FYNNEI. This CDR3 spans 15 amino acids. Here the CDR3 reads CASTLIQGTGNTIYF. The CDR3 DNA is TGTGCCAGCACCTTAATACAGGGAACTGGAAACACCATATATTTT.

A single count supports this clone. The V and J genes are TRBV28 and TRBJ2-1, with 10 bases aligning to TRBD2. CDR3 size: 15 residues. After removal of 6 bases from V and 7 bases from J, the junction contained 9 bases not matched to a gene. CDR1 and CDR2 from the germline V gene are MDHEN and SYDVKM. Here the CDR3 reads CASSSRTSGSNEQFF. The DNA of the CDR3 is TGTGCCAGCAGCTCTCGGACTAGCGGATCAAATGAGCAGTTCTTC.

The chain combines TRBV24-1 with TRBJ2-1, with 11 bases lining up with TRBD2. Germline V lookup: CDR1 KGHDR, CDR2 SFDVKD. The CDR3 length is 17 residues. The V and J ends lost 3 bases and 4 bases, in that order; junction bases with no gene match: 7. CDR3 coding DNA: TGTGCCACCAGTGATCCAACCGGGACTAGCGGTTACAATGAGCAGTTCTTC. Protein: CATSDPTGTSGYNEQFF.

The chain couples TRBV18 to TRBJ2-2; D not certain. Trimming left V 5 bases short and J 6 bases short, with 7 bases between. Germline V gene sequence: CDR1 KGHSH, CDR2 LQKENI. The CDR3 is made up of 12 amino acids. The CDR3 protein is CASSTMPGELFF. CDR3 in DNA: TGTGCCAGCTCAACTATGCCCGGGGAGCTGTTTTTT.

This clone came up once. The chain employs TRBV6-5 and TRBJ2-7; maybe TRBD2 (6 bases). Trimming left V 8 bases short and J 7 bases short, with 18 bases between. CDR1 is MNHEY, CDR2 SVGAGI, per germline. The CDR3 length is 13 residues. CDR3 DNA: TGTGCCAGCTCCAGGGACTTCGGGGAAGAGCAGTACTTC. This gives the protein CASSRDFGEEQYF.

The CDR3 DNA follows: TGTGCCAGTAAACCGACAGACCCAACTAATGAAAAACTGTTTTTT. Translated: CASKPTDPTNEKLFF. The chain combines TRBV19 with TRBJ1-4; perhaps TRBD1 as D (5 bases). V dropped 7 bases and J dropped 0 bases, with 12 bases sitting between them. The germline CDR1 and CDR2 sequences are LNHDA and SQIVND (reference sequence). The CDR3 sequence is 15 residues long.

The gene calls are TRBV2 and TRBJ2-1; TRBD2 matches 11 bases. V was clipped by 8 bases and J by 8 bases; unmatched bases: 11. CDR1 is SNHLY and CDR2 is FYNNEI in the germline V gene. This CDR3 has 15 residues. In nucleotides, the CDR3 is TGTGCCAGCGGGCGGGGACTAGCGGTTTCGGATGAGCAGTTCTTC. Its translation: CASGRGLAVSDEQFF.

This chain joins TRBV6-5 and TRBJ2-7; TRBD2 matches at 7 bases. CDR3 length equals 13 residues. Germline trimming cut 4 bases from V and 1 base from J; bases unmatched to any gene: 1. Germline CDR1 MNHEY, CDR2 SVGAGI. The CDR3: CASSWGGSYEQYF. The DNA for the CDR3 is TGTGCCAGCAGTTGGGGGGGTTCCTACGAGCAGTACTTC.

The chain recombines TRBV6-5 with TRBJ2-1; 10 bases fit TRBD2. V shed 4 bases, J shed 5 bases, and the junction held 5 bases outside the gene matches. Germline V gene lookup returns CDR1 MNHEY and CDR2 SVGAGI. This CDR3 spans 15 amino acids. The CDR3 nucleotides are TGTGCCAGCAGTTTTCTAGCGGGAGACCACAATGAGCAGTTCTTC. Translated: CASSFLAGDHNEQFF.

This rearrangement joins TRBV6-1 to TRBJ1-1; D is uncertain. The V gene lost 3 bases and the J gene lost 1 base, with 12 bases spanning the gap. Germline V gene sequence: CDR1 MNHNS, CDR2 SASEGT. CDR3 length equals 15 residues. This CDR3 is CASSDRGERNTEAFF. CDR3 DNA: TGTGCCAGCAGTGACCGAGGTGAGAGGAACACTGAAGCTTTCTTT.

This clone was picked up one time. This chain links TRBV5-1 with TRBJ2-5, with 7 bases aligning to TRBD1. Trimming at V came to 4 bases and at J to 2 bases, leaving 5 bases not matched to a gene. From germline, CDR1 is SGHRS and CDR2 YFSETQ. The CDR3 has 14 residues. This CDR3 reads CASSRDSPQETQYF. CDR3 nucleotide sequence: TGCGCCAGCAGCAGGGACAGCCCACAAGAGACCCAGTACTTC.

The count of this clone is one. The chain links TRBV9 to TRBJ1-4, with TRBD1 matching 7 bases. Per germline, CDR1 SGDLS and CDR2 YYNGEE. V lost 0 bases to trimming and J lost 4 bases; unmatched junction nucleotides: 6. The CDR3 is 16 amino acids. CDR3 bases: TGTGCCAGCAGCGTAGCGGCAGGGGGTAATAATGAAAAACTGTTTTTT. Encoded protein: CASSVAAGGNNEKLFF.

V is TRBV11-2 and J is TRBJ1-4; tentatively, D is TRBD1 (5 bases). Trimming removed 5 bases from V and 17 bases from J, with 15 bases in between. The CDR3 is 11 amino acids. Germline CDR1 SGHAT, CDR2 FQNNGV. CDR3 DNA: TGTGCCAGCAGCGCGGAGGGACGGGTCTTTTTT. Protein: CASSAEGRVFF.

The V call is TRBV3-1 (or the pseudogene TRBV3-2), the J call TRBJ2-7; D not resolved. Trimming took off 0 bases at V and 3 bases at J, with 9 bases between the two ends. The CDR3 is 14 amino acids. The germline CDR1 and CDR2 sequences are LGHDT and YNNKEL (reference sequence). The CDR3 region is CASSQDLTGYEQYF. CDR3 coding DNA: TGTGCCAGCAGCCAAGATCTGACTGGCTACGAGCAGTACTTC.

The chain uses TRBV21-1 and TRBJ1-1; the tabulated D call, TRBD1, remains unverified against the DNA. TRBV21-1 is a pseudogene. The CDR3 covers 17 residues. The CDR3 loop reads CASSKRTLDSLNTEAFF. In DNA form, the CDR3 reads TGTGCCAGCAGCAAAAGGACACTGGACAGTCTGAACACTGAAGCTTTCTTT.

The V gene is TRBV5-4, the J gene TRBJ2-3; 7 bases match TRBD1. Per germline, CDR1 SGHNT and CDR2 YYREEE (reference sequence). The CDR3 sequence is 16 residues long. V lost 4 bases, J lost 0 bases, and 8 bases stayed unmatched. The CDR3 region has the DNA TGTGCCAGCAGCAAGACTTGGACAGGTAGCACAGATACGCAGTATTTT. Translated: CASSKTWTGSTDTQYF.